This T cell receptor beta chain was documented in a study of cytomegalovirus exposure and HLA in healthy donors. Study-wide results and caveats: A cluster of highly shared sequence variants was likely a sequencing artifact. According to a later analysis, donors in an Asian-associated ancestry cluster reportedly had fewer N-insertions than the roughly 720-donor mean.

In the PCR, 60 Vbeta and 13 Jbeta primers were used. Produced via immunoSEQ multiplex PCR; TCRdb's table is partial and in-frame only. The sample holds about 100,000 clones, around 80% seen once. This clone appeared once. Its antigen is unknown. With V trimmed by 3 bases and J by 1 base, 3 bases remained unmatched. The CDR3 sequence is 15 residues long. Germline values: CDR1 SQVTM, CDR2 ANQGSEA. Sequenced input: PBMCs. V is TRBV29-1 and J is TRBJ2-2; 9 positions match TRBD1. The source is a female donor in good health and CMV-seropositive. The CDR3 bases are TGCAGCGTTGATAAGGGACAGGGGAACACCGGGGAGCTGTTTTTT. Amino acids: CSVDKGQGNTGELFF.